This passage covers 17 T cell receptor beta chains from one sample sequenced in a study of CD8+CD57+ T cells in acquired aplastic anemia. Profiling of TCR beta VDJ combinations and CDR3 sequences used genomic DNA as template. TCRdb called the reads again in MiXCR, with one record for every CDR3 protein. The sample includes about 210,000 distinct CDR3 sequences, 61% of them seen just once. Input material: sorted CD4+, CD8+, or CD8+CD57+ T cells (not recorded which) from PBMCs. The receptors derive from a human donor in good health.

The table lists this clonotype with a few counts. The chain links TRBV7-8 to TRBJ1-1, with no clear D. The CDR3 runs 13 residues. Germline CDR1 SGHVS, CDR2 FQNEAQ. Deletions cut 3 bases from V and 4 bases from J, with 9 bases between. The CDR3 protein is CASSFKLLTEAFF. The CDR3 DNA reads TGTGCCAGCAGCTTTAAGTTGCTCACTGAAGCTTTCTTT.

As DNA, the CDR3 is TGTGCCAGCAGTGAAAAGCTGGACCGTTACAATGAGCAGTTCTTC. It specifies CASSEKLDRYNEQFF. The chain combines TRBV6-5 with TRBJ2-1, with no clear D. This CDR3 has 15 residues. Per germline, CDR1 MNHEY and CDR2 SVGAGI. V was cut by 5 bases and J by 4 bases, with 15 bases left in between.

The chain joins TRBV6-1 to TRBJ1-1; D gene ambiguous. The V gene lost 5 bases and the J gene lost 3 bases, with 16 bases spanning the gap. This CDR3 region has 15 residues. Germline V lookup: CDR1 MNHNS, CDR2 SASEGT. Here the CDR3 DNA reads TGTGCCAGCAGTACCCCTTATGGGGAGGACACTGAAGCTTTCTTT. Translating gives CASSTPYGEDTEAFF.

This clonotype occurred many times. The chain combines TRBV12-3 or TRBV12-4 with TRBJ2-7; no clear D. The V gene lost 3 bases and the J gene lost 0 bases, with 12 bases spanning the gap. The CDR3 spans 15 residues. The CDR3 region is CASSFWASDSYEQYF. The CDR3 region has the DNA TGTGCCAGCAGTTTTTGGGCGTCGGACTCCTACGAGCAGTACTTC.

As to this clonotype: The limits of the CDR3 on the DNA are not certain, so only TCRdb's listed CDR3 is given. The V call is TRBV9, the J call TRBJ1-2; the DNA was not used to check the table's D call, TRBD1. The CDR3 contains 15 residues when both ends are counted. From germline, CDR1 is SGDLS and CDR2 YYNGEE. CDR3 sequence reads: CASSVGLGSGEEFTF.

The chain has TRBV7-6 and TRBJ1-1; a possible D gene is TRBD1 (5 bases). CDR1 SGHVS and CDR2 FNYEAQ come from the germline V gene. V dropped 5 bases and J dropped 6 bases, with 13 bases sitting between them. The CDR3 covers 13 residues. The CDR3 sequence: CASSQGTRAEAFF. In nucleotides, the CDR3 is TGTGCCAGCAGCCAAGGGACGAGGGCTGAAGCTTTCTTT.

In this sample, this clonotype turned up a few times. The rearrangement links TRBV27 to TRBJ2-2, with 10 bases matching TRBD2. CDR3 length: 17 residues. Germline-derived CDR1 and CDR2 are MNHEY and SMNVEV (reference sequence). The V segment lost 6 bases and the J segment 5 bases; nucleotides outside the gene matches: 12. The CDR3 region has the DNA TGTGCCAGCAGCACCCCTTCCCCGACTAGCGGGACCGGGGAGCTGTTTTTT. It is translated as CASSTPSPTSGTGELFF.

J is TRBJ2-3 and V is TRBV9, with 8 bases that match TRBD2. The CDR3 sequence is 13 residues long. Germline V gene sequence: CDR1 SGDLS, CDR2 YYNGEE. J gave up 2 bases and V 10 bases, and 6 bases lay outside the gene matches. CDR3 DNA sequence: TGTGCCGGGGGCGGGGGGACCACAGATACGCAGTATTTT. Protein product: CAGGGGTTDTQYF. The full variable domain, its missing parts supplied by reference TRBV9 and TRBJ2-3, is DSGVTQTPKHLITATGQRVTLRCSPRSGDLSVYWYQQSLDQGLQFLIQYYNGEERAKGNILERFSAQQFPDLHSELNLSSLELGDSALYFCAGGGGTTDTQYFGPGTRLTVL.

This sequence joins TRBV20-1 and TRBJ2-7; 8 positions match TRBD2. After removal of 6 bases from V and 2 bases from J, the junction contained 9 bases not matched to a gene. This CDR3 contains 14 residues. Per the germline V gene, CDR1 is DFQATT and CDR2 is SNEGSKA (reference sequence). CDR3 sequence (DNA): TGCAGTGCCCCTACTAGCGGTTCCACCTACGAGCAGTACTTC. This encodes CSAPTSGSTYEQYF.

This clonotype was counted a few times. The rearrangement links TRBV10-3 to TRBJ2-7; 11 bases match TRBD2. V was pared by 0 bases and J by 6 bases, with 13 bases of the junction left unmatched. The CDR3 consists of 18 residues. Germline CDR1 and CDR2: ENHRY and SYGVKD. The CDR3 reads CAISESWLAGGEPGEQYF. As DNA, the CDR3 is TGTGCCATCAGTGAGTCGTGGTTAGCGGGGGGGGAGCCGGGCGAGCAGTACTTC.

Many counts were recorded for this clonotype. V is TRBV4-1 and J is TRBJ1-5; 7 nucleotides agree with TRBD1. There are 17 residues in the CDR3. The ends lost 1 base at V and 2 bases at J; junction bases unmatched: 8. Germline lookup yields CDR1 MGHRA and CDR2 YSYEKL. CDR3 DNA: TGCGCCAGCAGCCAAGCTTGGGTTGGACAGGGCAATCAGCCCCAGCATTTT. Translated, it gives CASSQAWVGQGNQPQHF.

This clonotype was seen more than once but under ten times. The chain joins TRBV19 to TRBJ2-7, with D possibly matching TRBD2 (6 bases). V was clipped by 6 bases and J by 0 bases, with 9 bases between them. This CDR3 has 13 residues. Germline V gives CDR1 LNHDA, CDR2 SQIVND (reference sequence). The CDR3 here is CASSGGYSYEQYF. The CDR3 coding sequence is TGTGCCAGTAGCGGAGGGTACTCCTACGAGCAGTACTTC.

The rearrangement joins TRBV5-1 to TRBJ2-3, with 9 nucleotides matching TRBD2. The CDR3 has 16 residues. With 0 bases clipped from V and 4 bases from J, the junction kept 6 bases outside the gene matches. Germline values: CDR1 SGHRS, CDR2 YFSETQ. CDR3 DNA sequence: TGCGCCAGCAGCTTGGCCGGCGGGGGGGCGTCAGATACGCAGTATTTT. Its translation is CASSLAGGGASDTQYF.

The rearrangement joins TRBV7-2 to TRBJ2-3; D may be TRBD1 or TRBD2 (5 bases each). CDR1 is SGHTA, CDR2 FQGNSA, per germline. The ends were cut back, 4 bases at V and 7 bases at J, with 12 bases in the middle. The CDR3 loop spans 13 amino acids. The CDR3 sequence: CASSSRDPNTQYF. CDR3 nucleotides: TGTGCCAGCAGCTCAAGGGACCCAAATACGCAGTATTTT.

V gene TRBV25-1 combines with J gene TRBJ2-1, with D maybe TRBD2 (6 bases). The CDR3 length is 15 residues. V lost 1 base and J 7 bases, leaving 14 bases between the germline ends. Germline loops: CDR1 MGHDK, CDR2 SYGVNS. The chain's CDR3 is CASSELPSDGNEQFF. Written as DNA, the CDR3 is TGTGCCAGCAGTGAATTGCCTAGCGATGGGAATGAGCAGTTCTTC.

This sequence joins TRBV29-1 and TRBJ2-7, with D perhaps matching TRBD2 (6 bases). The CDR3 has 14 residues. V shed 0 bases and J shed 6 bases, with 15 bases lying between them. From germline, CDR1 is SQVTM and CDR2 ANQGSEA. This chain's CDR3 is CSVEDPPGAGEQYF. CDR3 nucleotide sequence: TGCAGCGTTGAAGATCCCCCGGGAGCTGGCGAGCAGTACTTC.

With respect to this clonotype: The conserved phenylalanine or tryptophan normally closing the CDR3 is absent here, so this likely arose from a read error. J is TRBJ2-7 and V is TRBV7-6; 7 bases are shared with TRBD1. CDR3 length: 15 residues. Germline lookup yields CDR1 SGHVS and CDR2 FNYEAQ. With 6 bases clipped from V and 0 bases from J, the junction kept 8 bases outside the gene matches. CDR3 sequence: CASSSDRASSYEQYS. The DNA for the CDR3 is TGTGCCAGCAGTTCCGACAGGGCTAGCTCCTACGAGCAGTACTCC.